The entry below gives a single TCR beta chain sequence along with its context. As yet, its antigen is unknown. The protocol was immunoSEQ multiplex PCR, while the TCRdb copy is restricted to in-frame clones and leaves out a portion. The data show around 68,000 clones, almost 90% seen once. Trimming removed 0 bases at V and 8 bases at J, with 9 bases between. This CDR3 contains 14 residues. Germline CDR1 SGHTS, CDR2 YDEGEE. This sample is drawn from a study of chemoradiotherapy in HPV16-positive cancers. Study-level background: Functional T-cell assays on a couple of HPV16-positive patients' cells defined candidate HPV-specific clones and common TCR motifs.

Study-wide points: Candidate HPV-specific clones and E7-related TCR motifs grew in tumor during treatment. HPV-specific T cells were functionally defined from only a couple of HPV16-positive patients. Better recurrence-free survival went with HPV-responsive T-cell expansion in HPV16-positive patients.

V gene TRBV5-8 combines with J gene TRBJ1-6; D may be TRBD1 (5 bases). The sample consisted of blood, taken from a patient who underwent chemoradiotherapy. The clonotype comes from a human donor with HPV-associated anogenital cancer. The chain's CDR3 is CASSLDRKYSPLHF. The CDR3 DNA follows: TGTGCCAGCAGCTTGGACAGGAAATATTCACCCCTCCACTTT. The entire variable domain, with the rest obtained from reference TRBV5-8 and TRBJ1-6, is as follows: EAGVTQSPTHLIKTRGQQATLRCSPISGHTSVYWYQQALGLGLQFLLWYDEGEERNRGNFPPRFSGRQFPNYSSELNVNALELEDSALYLCASSLDRKYSPLHFGNGTRLTVT.